This entry lists 18 T cell receptor beta chains sequenced from one sample in a study of memory CD4+ T cells and cytomegalovirus serostatus. Profiling relied on immunoSEQ multiplex PCR, and the TCRdb table lists in-frame clones only, not all of them. Among 25,000 or so clones listed, about 80% were seen once. The sort gate was single viable CD3+CD4+CD8-CD45RO+ cells for memory CD4+ T cells. Sequenced input: memory CD4+ T cells from blood. The receptors were gathered from an adult in good health and CMV-seronegative.

The V gene is TRBV7-9, the J gene TRBJ2-5; D remains unclear. CDR1 and CDR2 from the germline V gene are SEHNR and FQNEAQ (reference sequence). V was pared by 1 base and J by 5 bases, with 5 bases between. The CDR3 is 12 residues long. This chain's CDR3 is CASSLVRETQYF. The CDR3 bases are TGTGCCAGCAGCTTAGTCCGGGAGACCCAGTACTTC.

A note on this clone: The germline gene is not matched at one end of the junction; a read error may be the cause. The gene calls are TRBV7-8 and TRBJ1-5; D is undetermined. Germline-derived CDR1 and CDR2 are SGHVS and FQNEAQ. This CDR3 has 13 amino acids. Written as DNA, the CDR3 is TGTGCCAGCAGTTCCCCCGGCCGATCAGCCCCAGCATTT. This encodes CASSSPGRSAPAF.

The J gene is TRBJ2-5, the V gene TRBV27, with D possibly called TRBD1 or TRBD2 (5 bases each). The CDR3 totals 13 residues. V lost 2 bases, J lost 4 bases, and 8 bases lay in between. CDR1 and CDR2 from the germline V gene are MNHEY and SMNVEV (reference sequence). This CDR3 reads CASSLPGGETQYF. In DNA, the CDR3 is TGTGCCAGCAGTTTACCTGGGGGAGAGACCCAGTACTTC.

The chain employs TRBV27 and TRBJ2-1; D gene unclear. V dropped 2 bases and J dropped 4 bases, with 6 bases sitting between them. Germline-derived CDR1 and CDR2 are MNHEY and SMNVEV (reference sequence). This CDR3 is built from 13 residues. The CDR3 nucleotides are TGTGCCAGCAGTTTAAAGAGATACAATGAGCAGTTCTTC. Translated, it gives CASSLKRYNEQFF.

The chain has TRBV4-3 and TRBJ2-5; 10 bases agree with TRBD2. The V gene's germline CDR1 is LGHNA and CDR2 YSLEER. Trimming took 0 bases from V and 4 from J; bases not matched to a gene: 8. The CDR3 spans 17 residues. The CDR3 sequence: CASSQDPAGGPRETQYF. The CDR3 DNA reads TGCGCCAGCAGCCAAGATCCAGCGGGAGGGCCAAGAGAGACCCAGTACTTC.

The chain recombines TRBV5-4 with TRBJ2-5; 16 positions match TRBD2. Germline V gives CDR1 SGHNT, CDR2 YYREEE (reference sequence). CDR3 size: 14 residues. Trimming cost V 9 bases and J 7 bases; bases outside gene matches: 6. CDR3 in amino acids: CAMGLAGGPGTQYF. The CDR3 DNA follows: TGTGCCATGGGACTAGCGGGAGGGCCGGGGACCCAGTACTTC. The whole variable domain, remainder taken from reference TRBV5-4 and TRBJ2-5, is ETGVTQSPTHLIKTRGQQVTLRCSSQSGHNTVSWYQQALGQGPQFIFQYYREEENGRGNFPPRFSGLQFPNYSSELNVNALELDDSALYLCAMGLAGGPGTQYFGPGTRLLVL.

This chain connects TRBV4-1 to TRBJ2-3; a possible D gene is TRBD2 (5 bases). Trimming removed 0 bases at V and 4 bases at J, with 20 bases between. This CDR3 contains 18 residues. Germline V gene sequence: CDR1 MGHRA, CDR2 YSYEKL. CDR3 region: CASSQDPSRGRYADTQYF. CDR3 in DNA: TGCGCCAGCAGCCAAGACCCCTCCAGAGGGCGGTATGCAGATACGCAGTATTTT.

V gene TRBV5-1 combines with J gene TRBJ2-2; 9 bases map to TRBD1. CDR3 size: 15 residues. The junction had 7 bases not matched to a gene; V was cut back by 4 bases and J by 6 bases. Looked up from germline, CDR1 is SGHRS and CDR2 is YFSETQ. The CDR3 loop reads CASSTGQGRAGELFF. As DNA, the CDR3 is TGCGCCAGCAGCACCGGACAGGGGCGAGCCGGGGAGCTGTTTTTT.

The V and J genes are TRBV5-1 and TRBJ2-7, with D possibly TRBD1 on 6 matching bases. V dropped 2 bases and J dropped 1 base, with 16 bases sitting between them. The CDR3 length is 16 residues. The germline V gene encodes CDR1 SGHRS and CDR2 YFSETQ. In nucleotides, the CDR3 is TGCGCCAGCAGCTTCTCCGGACAGTCCGGATCCTACGAGCAGTACTTC. This gives the protein CASSFSGQSGSYEQYF.

This rearrangement joins TRBV18 to TRBJ2-1; 8 bases fit TRBD1. Germline values: CDR1 KGHSH, CDR2 LQKENI. J was trimmed by 7 bases and V by 3 bases; bases with no gene match: 8. This CDR3 has 15 amino acids. The CDR3 loop is CASSPQGAGQNEQFF. For the CDR3, the DNA is TGTGCCAGCTCACCTCAGGGGGCGGGACAAAATGAGCAGTTCTTC.

V is TRBV4-3 and J is TRBJ1-1; TRBD1 matches at 7 bases. CDR1 LGHNA and CDR2 YSLEER come from the germline V gene. The trim removed 4 bases at V and 1 base at J, leaving 3 bases unmatched. The CDR3 has 14 amino acids. CDR3 in DNA: TGCGCCAGCAGCCTCGACAGGGCGAACACTGAAGCTTTCTTT. The encoded protein is CASSLDRANTEAFF.

This clone was found once. The chain recombines TRBV7-2 with TRBJ1-5; 7 bases are shared with TRBD1. The CDR3 consists of 13 residues. Germline CDR1 reads SGHTA; CDR2 reads FQGNSA. The V gene end was trimmed by 5 bases and the J gene end by 6 bases; junction bases not matched to a gene: 4. The CDR3 spells CASSGGQSQPQHF. For the CDR3, the DNA is TGTGCCAGCAGCGGGGGACAGTCTCAGCCCCAGCATTTT.

The chain combines TRBV2 with TRBJ1-2; tentatively, D is TRBD1 (6 bases). The V gene's germline CDR1 is SNHLY and CDR2 FYNNEI. The ends were cut back, 1 base at V and 8 bases at J, with 14 bases in the middle. The CDR3 loop spans 14 amino acids. CDR3 loop: CASSEEQGRTGYTF. As DNA, the CDR3 is TGTGCCAGCAGTGAAGAACAGGGAAGAACCGGCTACACCTTC.

V usage is TRBV6-1 and J usage is TRBJ2-7, with 7 bases that match TRBD2. Germline V gene lookup returns CDR1 MNHNS and CDR2 SASEGT. V trimming: 6 bases; J trimming: 4 bases; junction bases outside the gene matches: 6. CDR3 length: 13 amino acids. Written as DNA, the CDR3 is TGTGCCAGCAGCGGACTAGGGTTTTACGAGCAGTACTTC. Translated: CASSGLGFYEQYF.

The chain uses TRBV15 and TRBJ1-1; D is unresolved. The CDR3 has 17 residues. Trimming left V 0 bases short and J 0 bases short, with 14 bases between. CDR1 is LNHNV and CDR2 is YYDKDF in the germline V gene (reference sequence). The CDR3 DNA is TGTGCCACCAGCAGAGAGGGCAGCTTTAGGATGAACACTGAAGCTTTCTTT. Its translation is CATSREGSFRMNTEAFF.

The chain carries TRBV5-1 and TRBJ1-1; 7 bases are shared with TRBD1. Trimming took 4 bases from V and 3 from J; bases not matched to a gene: 6. The CDR3 spans 14 residues. Germline assignment: CDR1 SGHRS and CDR2 YFSETQ. CDR3 loop: CASSIQGVDTEAFF. Written as DNA, the CDR3 is TGCGCCAGCAGCATCCAGGGGGTGGACACTGAAGCTTTCTTT.

This chain uses TRBV10-3 with TRBJ2-1; TRBD2 aligns across 8 bases. The V gene's germline CDR1 is ENHRY and CDR2 SYGVKD. The CDR3 spans 14 residues. V lost 8 bases, J lost 4 bases, and 7 bases stayed unmatched. CDR3 nucleotides: TGTGCCATCGCTCCGAGCGGGGGATACAATGAGCAGTTCTTC. Its protein product is CAIAPSGGYNEQFF.

This chain uses TRBV11-2 with TRBJ1-1; D is unresolved. Germline V CDR1 and CDR2: SGHAT, FQNNGV. The V end lost 3 bases, the J end lost 1 base, and 9 bases lay between the germline ends. CDR3 length: 14 amino acids. Here the CDR3 reads CASSFLQTNTEAFF. As DNA, the CDR3 is TGTGCCAGCAGCTTCTTGCAGACGAACACTGAAGCTTTCTTT.